The following is a T cell receptor (beta chain) sequence with its context. In germline, CDR1 is SGHDN, CDR2 FVKESK. This CDR3 has 16 residues. V was clipped by 2 bases and J by 0 bases, with 13 bases between them. The repertoire was sequenced with immunoSEQ multiplex PCR; TCRdb's copy has only in-frame clones and lacks some. Counted here are about 130,000 clones, around four fifths occurring once; the ten biggest clones make up under 20%. Clinical history as reported by participants underpinned cohort assignment. The sample originates from a study of blood T cell repertoires in COVID-19. Study information: Material from acute and convalescent COVID-19 was sourced from the United States, Italy and Spain. T cells, B-cell-depleted T cells, or PBMCs provided the cDNA or gDNA that served as material.

The clonotype originates from a man aged 25-45 years who had recovered from COVID-19. This chain links TRBV14 with TRBJ1-1, with D tentatively TRBD1 (6 bases). The sample was PBMCs or T cells enriched from blood (not recorded which). In nucleotides, the CDR3 is TGTGCCAGCAGCCAAAGGCAGGCAGGGGTGAACACTGAAGCTTTCTTT. Protein sequence: CASSQRQAGVNTEAFF.